A single sample gave rise to the 9 T cell receptor beta chains below, sequenced in a study of CD8 T cells in Susac syndrome. Random hexamers served to reverse transcribe roughly 0.45 to 1 ug RNA. TCRdb analysed the immunoSEQ multiplex PCR reads with MiXCR anew, one entry per CDR3 protein. The sample has 330,000 or so distinct CDR3 sequences; about 82% are singletons. Material for sequencing was CD8+ T cells from PBMCs. The origin of the receptors is a human donor with multiple sclerosis.

The chain carries TRBV11-2 and TRBJ1-1; maybe TRBD1 (6 bases). With 1 base removed from V and 9 bases from J, the gap between germline ends came to 18 bases. The length of the CDR3 is 15 residues. Looked up from germline, CDR1 is SGHAT and CDR2 is FQNNGV. This chain's CDR3 is CASSLGLTGSTQAFF. For the CDR3, the DNA is TGTGCCAGCAGCTTAGGGTTAACAGGGTCTACACAAGCTTTCTTT.

CDR3 sequence: CAWRNPGTYEQYF. CDR3 DNA: TGTGCCTGGAGAAACCCGGGGACCTACGAGCAGTACTTC. The genes are TRBV30 and TRBJ2-7, with D tentatively TRBD2 (5 bases). The ends were cut back, 3 bases at V and 2 bases at J, with 11 bases in the middle. Per the germline V gene, CDR1 is GTSNPN and CDR2 is SVGIG (reference sequence). CDR3 length: 13 residues.

V is TRBV4-1 and J is TRBJ2-4; D not certain. Germline CDR1 is MGHRA and CDR2 is YSYEKL. This CDR3 region has 15 residues. Trimming took off 3 bases at V and 8 bases at J, with 17 bases between the two ends. CDR3 DNA sequence: TGCGCCAGCAGCCACCCGAGGTTGGGTTTCGACATTCAGTACTTC. Amino acids: CASSHPRLGFDIQYF.

The gene calls are TRBV5-5 and TRBJ2-1; 7 bases agree with TRBD2. V was pared by 0 bases and J by 6 bases, with 6 bases of the junction left unmatched. The CDR3 sequence is 15 residues long. Germline CDR1 SGHKS, CDR2 YYEKEE (reference sequence). The CDR3 protein is CASSLAGGTLNEQFF. In DNA form, the CDR3 reads TGTGCCAGCAGCTTGGCCGGGGGGACCCTCAATGAGCAGTTCTTC.

This sequence joins TRBV6-2 or TRBV6-3 and TRBJ1-2; 7 bases align to TRBD1. CDR3 size: 16 residues. Trimming at V came to 2 bases and at J to 3 bases, leaving 9 bases not matched to a gene. Germline lookup yields CDR1 MNHEY and CDR2 SVGEGT. The CDR3 coding sequence is TGTGCCAGCAGTTACGCCAGGGACAGAGGGGACTATGGCTACACCTTC. It codes for CASSYARDRGDYGYTF.

This chain uses TRBV13 with TRBJ2-1; 9 nucleotides line up with TRBD2. There are 15 residues in the CDR3. Germline loops: CDR1 PRHDT, CDR2 FYEKMQ (reference sequence). The V segment lost 3 bases and the J segment 8 bases; nucleotides outside the gene matches: 8. The chain's CDR3 is CASSFSGRGYDEQFF. CDR3 nucleotide sequence: TGTGCCAGCAGCTTTAGCGGGAGAGGGTACGATGAGCAGTTCTTC.

The V and J genes are TRBV6-2 or TRBV6-3 and TRBJ2-2; D gene unclear. Germline CDR1 and CDR2: MNHEY and SVGEGT. The ends were cut back, 6 bases at V and 0 bases at J, with 11 bases in the middle. There are 15 residues in the CDR3. This CDR3 is CASSLSRSNTGELFF. The CDR3 DNA sequence: TGTGCCAGCAGCTTATCCAGGTCGAACACCGGGGAGCTGTTTTTT.

This clonotype occurred a few times. V usage is TRBV5-1 and J usage is TRBJ2-7; tentatively, D is TRBD2 (5 bases). The CDR3 is 15 amino acids. Between the trimmed V and J ends, which lost 1 base and 4 bases, there was a span of 15 bases. Germline V gene lookup returns CDR1 SGHRS and CDR2 YFSETQ. CDR3: CASSLFAGVQYEQYF. Written as DNA, the CDR3 is TGCGCCAGCAGCTTGTTTGCCGGGGTGCAGTACGAGCAGTACTTC.

The chain is built from TRBV19 and TRBJ2-7, with D unresolved. Germline loops: CDR1 LNHDA, CDR2 SQIVND (reference sequence). Trimming left V 5 bases short and J 3 bases short, with 14 bases between. This CDR3 contains 14 residues. CDR3 coding DNA: TGTGCCAGTAGTTTCGGGCTAGGCCTCTACGAGCAGTACTTC. Protein product: CASSFGLGLYEQYF.